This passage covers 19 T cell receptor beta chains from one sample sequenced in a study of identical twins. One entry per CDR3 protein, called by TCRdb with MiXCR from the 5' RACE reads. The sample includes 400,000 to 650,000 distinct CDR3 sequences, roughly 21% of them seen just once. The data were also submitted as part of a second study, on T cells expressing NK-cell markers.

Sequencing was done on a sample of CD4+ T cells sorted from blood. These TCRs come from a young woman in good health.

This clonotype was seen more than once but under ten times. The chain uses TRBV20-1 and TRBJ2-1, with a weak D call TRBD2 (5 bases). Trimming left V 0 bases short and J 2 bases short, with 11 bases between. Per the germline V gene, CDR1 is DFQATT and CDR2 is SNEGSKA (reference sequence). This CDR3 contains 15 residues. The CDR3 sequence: CSARDRRAPYNEQFF. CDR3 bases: TGCAGTGCTAGAGATAGGCGGGCCCCCTACAATGAGCAGTTCTTC.

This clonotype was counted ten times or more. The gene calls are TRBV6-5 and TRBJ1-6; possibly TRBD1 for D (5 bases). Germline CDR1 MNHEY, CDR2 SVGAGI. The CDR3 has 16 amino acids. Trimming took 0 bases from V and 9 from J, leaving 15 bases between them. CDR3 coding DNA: TGTGCCAGCAGTTACTCTTTTCAGGGATCGGGTTCACCCCTCCACTTT. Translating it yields CASSYSFQGSGSPLHF.

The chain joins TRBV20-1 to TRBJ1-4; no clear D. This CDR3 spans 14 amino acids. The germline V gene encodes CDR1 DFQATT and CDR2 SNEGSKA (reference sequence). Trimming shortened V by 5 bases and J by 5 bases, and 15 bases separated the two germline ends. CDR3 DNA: TGCAGTGCTGGAAGGACTAGCGGCAATGAAAAACTGTTTTTT. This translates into CSAGRTSGNEKLFF.

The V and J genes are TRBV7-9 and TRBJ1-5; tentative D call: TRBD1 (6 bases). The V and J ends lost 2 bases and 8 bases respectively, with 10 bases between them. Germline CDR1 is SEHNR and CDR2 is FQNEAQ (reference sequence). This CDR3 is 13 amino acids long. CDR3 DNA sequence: TGTGCCAGCAGCTTAAGGGGGACGGAGCCCCAGCATTTT. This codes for CASSLRGTEPQHF.

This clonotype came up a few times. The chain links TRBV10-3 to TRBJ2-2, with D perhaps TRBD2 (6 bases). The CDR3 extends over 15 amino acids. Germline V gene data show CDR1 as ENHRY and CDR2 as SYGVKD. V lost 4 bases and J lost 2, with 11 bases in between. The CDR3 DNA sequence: TGTGCCATCAGTGGGGAGGAGATAAACACCGGGGAGCTGTTTTTT. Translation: CAISGEEINTGELFF.

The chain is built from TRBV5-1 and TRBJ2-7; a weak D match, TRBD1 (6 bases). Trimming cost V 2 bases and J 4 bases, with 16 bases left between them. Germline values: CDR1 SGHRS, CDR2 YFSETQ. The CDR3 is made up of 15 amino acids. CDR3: CASSFYPDSSYEQYF. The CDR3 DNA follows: TGCGCCAGCAGCTTCTACCCGGACAGCTCTTACGAGCAGTACTTC.

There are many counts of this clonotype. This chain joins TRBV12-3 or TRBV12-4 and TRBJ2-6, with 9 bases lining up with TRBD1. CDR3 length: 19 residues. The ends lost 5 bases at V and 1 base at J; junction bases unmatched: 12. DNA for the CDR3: TGTGCCAGCAGTCCGAAACAGGGGGCAGGAGGTTCTGGGGCCAACGTCCTGACTTTC. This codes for CASSPKQGAGGSGANVLTF.

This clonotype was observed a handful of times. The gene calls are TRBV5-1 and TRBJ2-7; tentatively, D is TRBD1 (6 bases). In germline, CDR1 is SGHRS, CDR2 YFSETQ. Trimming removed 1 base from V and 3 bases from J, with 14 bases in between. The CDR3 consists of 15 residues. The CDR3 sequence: CASSLRSGVGYEQYF. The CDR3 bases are TGCGCCAGCAGCTTGAGGTCAGGGGTCGGCTACGAGCAGTACTTC.

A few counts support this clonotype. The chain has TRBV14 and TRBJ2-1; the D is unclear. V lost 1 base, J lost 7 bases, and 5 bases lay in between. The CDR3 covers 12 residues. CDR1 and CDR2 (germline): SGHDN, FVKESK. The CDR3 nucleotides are TGTGCCAGCAGCCAAGTTATAAATGAGCAGTTCTTC. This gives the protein CASSQVINEQFF.

DNA for the CDR3: TGCAGTGCTATGGGACAGAGCAATCAGCCCCAGCATTTT. Its translation is CSAMGQSNQPQHF. The chain combines TRBV20-1 with TRBJ1-5, with 7 bases matching TRBD1. The CDR3 runs 13 residues. V shed 4 bases, J shed 1 base, and the junction held 1 base outside the gene matches. Germline V gene data show CDR1 as DFQATT and CDR2 as SNEGSKA (reference sequence).

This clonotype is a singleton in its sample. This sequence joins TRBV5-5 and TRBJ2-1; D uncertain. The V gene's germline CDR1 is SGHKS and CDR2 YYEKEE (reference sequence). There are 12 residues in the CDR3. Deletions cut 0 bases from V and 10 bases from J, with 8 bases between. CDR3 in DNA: TGTGCCAGCAGCTTGGGGTTGACGGAGCAGTTCTTC. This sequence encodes CASSLGLTEQFF. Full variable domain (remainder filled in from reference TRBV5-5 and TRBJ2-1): DAGVTQSPTHLIKTRGQQVTLRCSPISGHKSVSWYQQVLGQGPQFIFQYYEKEERGRGNFPDRFSARQFPNYSSELNVNALLLGDSALYLCASSLGLTEQFFGPGTRLTVL.

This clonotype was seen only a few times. The CDR3 nucleotides are TGTGCCAGCTCACCAGCGGGGTGGTTAGGCGAGCAGTACTTC. Protein: CASSPAGWLGEQYF. This chain uses TRBV18 with TRBJ2-7; tentatively, D is TRBD2 (6 bases). From germline, CDR1 is KGHSH and CDR2 LQKENI. V lost 2 bases and J lost 6, with 14 bases in between. CDR3 size: 14 residues.

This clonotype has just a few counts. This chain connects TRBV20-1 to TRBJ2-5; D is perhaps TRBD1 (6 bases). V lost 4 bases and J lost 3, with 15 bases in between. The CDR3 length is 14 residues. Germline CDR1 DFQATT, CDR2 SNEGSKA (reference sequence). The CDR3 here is CSANQQQGKETQYF. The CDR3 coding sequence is TGCAGTGCTAACCAACAGCAGGGGAAAGAGACCCAGTACTTC.

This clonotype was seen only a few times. The CDR3: CSARSGKGTGNEQFF. The CDR3 DNA follows: TGCAGTGCTAGATCAGGGAAGGGGACCGGCAATGAGCAGTTCTTC. V and J are TRBV20-1 and TRBJ2-1, with D perhaps matching TRBD1 or TRBD2 (5 bases each). The CDR3 runs to 15 residues. The ends were cut back, 2 bases at V and 6 bases at J, with 17 bases in the middle. From germline, CDR1 is DFQATT and CDR2 SNEGSKA (reference sequence).

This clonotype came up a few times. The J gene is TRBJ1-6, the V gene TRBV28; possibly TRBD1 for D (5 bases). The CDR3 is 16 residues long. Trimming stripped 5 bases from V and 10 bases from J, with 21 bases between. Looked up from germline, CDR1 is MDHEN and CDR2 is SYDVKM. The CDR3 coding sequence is TGTGCCAGCAGTGCCCCCCGGGGGGTAGGAGCATCACCCCTCCACTTT. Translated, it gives CASSAPRGVGASPLHF. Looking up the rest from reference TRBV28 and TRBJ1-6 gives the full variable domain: DVKVTQSSRYLVKRTGEKVFLECVQDMDHENMFWYRQDPGLGLRLIYFSYDVKMKEKGDIPEGYSVSREKKERFSLILESASTNQTSMYLCASSAPRGVGASPLHFGNGTRLTVT.

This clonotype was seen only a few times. The CDR3 here is CASSLGTGGVFNVLTF. In DNA, the CDR3 is TGTGCCAGCAGCTTGGGGACAGGGGGAGTTTTCAACGTCCTGACTTTC. The chain combines TRBV7-2 with TRBJ2-6, with 11 bases lining up with TRBD1. The CDR3 contains 16 residues. The V gene end was trimmed by 3 bases and the J gene end by 9 bases; junction bases not matched to a gene: 7. Germline assignment: CDR1 SGHTA and CDR2 FQGNSA. Looking up the rest from reference TRBV7-2 and TRBJ2-6 gives the full variable domain: GAGVSQSPSNKVTEKGKDVELRCDPISGHTALYWYRQSLGQGLEFLIYFQGNSAPDKSGLPSDRFSAERTGGSVSTLTIQRTQQEDSAVYLCASSLGTGGVFNVLTFGAGSRLTVL.

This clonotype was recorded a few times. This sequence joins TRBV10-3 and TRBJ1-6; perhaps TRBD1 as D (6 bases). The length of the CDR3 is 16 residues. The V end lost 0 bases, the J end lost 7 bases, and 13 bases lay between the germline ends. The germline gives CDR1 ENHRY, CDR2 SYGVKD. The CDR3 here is CAISESNTGMNSPLHF. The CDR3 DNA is TGTGCCATCAGTGAGTCGAATACAGGGATGAATTCACCCCTCCACTTT.

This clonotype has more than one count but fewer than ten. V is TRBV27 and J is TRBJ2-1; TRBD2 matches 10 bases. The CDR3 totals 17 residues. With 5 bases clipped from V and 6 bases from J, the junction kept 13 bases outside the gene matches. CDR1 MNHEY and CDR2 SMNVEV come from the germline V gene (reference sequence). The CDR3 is CASSLRLAGVTGNEQFF. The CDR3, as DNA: TGTGCCAGCAGTCTTCGGCTAGCGGGAGTGACTGGCAATGAGCAGTTCTTC.

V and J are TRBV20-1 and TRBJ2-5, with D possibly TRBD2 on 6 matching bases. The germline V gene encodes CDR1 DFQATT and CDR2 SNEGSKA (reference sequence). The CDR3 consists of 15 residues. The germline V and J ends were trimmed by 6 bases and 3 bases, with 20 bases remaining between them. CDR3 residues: CSAGPREKREETQYF. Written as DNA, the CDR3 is TGCAGTGCCGGTCCCCGGGAGAAGAGGGAAGAGACCCAGTACTTC.